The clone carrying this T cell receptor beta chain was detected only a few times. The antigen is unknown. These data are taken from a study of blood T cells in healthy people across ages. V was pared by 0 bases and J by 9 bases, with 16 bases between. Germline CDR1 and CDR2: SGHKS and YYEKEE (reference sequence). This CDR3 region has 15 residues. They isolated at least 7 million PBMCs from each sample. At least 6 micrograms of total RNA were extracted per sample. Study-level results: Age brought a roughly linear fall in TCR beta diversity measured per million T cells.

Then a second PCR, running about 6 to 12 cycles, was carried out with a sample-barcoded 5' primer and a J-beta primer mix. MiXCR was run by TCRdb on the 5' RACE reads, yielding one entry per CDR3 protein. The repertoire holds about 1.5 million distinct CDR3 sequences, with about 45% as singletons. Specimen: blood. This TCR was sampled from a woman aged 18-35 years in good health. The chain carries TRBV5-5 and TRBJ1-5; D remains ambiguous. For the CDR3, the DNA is TGTGCCAGCAGCTTGGAGTGGCAGATCTTCGCGCCCCAGCATTTT. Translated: CASSLEWQIFAPQHF.